One and the same sample provided the 21 T cell receptor beta chains below, sequenced in a study of CXCR3-negative and CXCR3-positive naive CD8 T cells. General observations from the study: CXCR3-positive naive cells had TRB CDR3s that were more hydrophobic than CXCR3-negative naive cells had.

Their antigens are not known. UMI-labeled 5' RACE yielded the TRB cDNA libraries. TCRdb re-called the 5' RACE reads and shows each CDR3 protein once, DNA omitted. The ten most abundant clones cover approximately 1.5% of a sample with about 6,400 distinct CDR3 sequences. The sequenced sample was naive CXCR3+ CD8+ T cells from blood. As for subset: CD45RO-CCR7+CD27+CD95- naive CD8+ T cells expressing CXCR3 (TNR3+). These receptors were obtained from a human donor in good health. Some clones in this sample may be carry-over from other donors' samples.

Its frequency marks this clonotype as medium-sized. The chain carries TRBV29-1 and TRBJ1-1; absent DNA, TCRdb's TRBD1 call cannot be checked. The CDR3 has 14 amino acids. Germline V gives CDR1 SQVTM, CDR2 ANQGSEA. The CDR3 reads CSVVDGRGEIEAFF.

This chain links TRBV29-1 with TRBJ2-3; the TCRdb call, TRBD2, lacks DNA for checking. The CDR3 length is 15 residues. Germline CDR1 is SQVTM and CDR2 is ANQGSEA. The CDR3 is CSVEKASGTTDTQYF.

This clonotype counts as medium-sized by frequency. This chain connects TRBV27 to TRBJ2-5; with no DNA, the TCRdb D assignment of TRBD2 cannot be verified. There are 14 residues in the CDR3. Germline CDR1 is MNHEY and CDR2 is SMNVEV (reference sequence). This CDR3 is CASSGLAGVETQYF.

V usage is TRBV29-1 and J usage is TRBJ1-2. Per germline, CDR1 SQVTM and CDR2 ANQGSEA. This CDR3 is 13 amino acids long. The CDR3 spells CRVEDICENGYTF. Together with reference TRBV29-1 and TRBJ1-2, the CDR3 gives the full variable domain: SAVISQKPSRDICQRGTSLTIQCQVDSQVTMMFWYRQQPGQSLTLIATANQGSEATYESGFVIDKFPISRPNLTFSTLTVSNMSPEDSSIYLCRVEDICENGYTFGSGTRLTVV.

This clonotype is identified as medium-sized from frequency. V gene TRBV29-1 combines with J gene TRBJ2-1. The CDR3 is made up of 13 amino acids. Germline V lookup: CDR1 SQVTM, CDR2 ANQGSEA. The CDR3 loop reads CSVFTGSYNEQFF.

The chain combines TRBV20-1 with TRBJ1-6; TCRdb returns TRBD1, unconfirmable since there is no DNA. CDR1 DFQATT and CDR2 SNEGSKA come from the germline V gene (reference sequence). This CDR3 has 14 amino acids. This CDR3 is CSARYRGYSSPLHF.

The J gene is TRBJ2-1, the V gene TRBV29-1; TCRdb reports TRBD1, a call that lacks DNA to check it against. Germline V gives CDR1 SQVTM, CDR2 ANQGSEA. This CDR3 region has 14 residues. CDR3 residues: CSVVWGDRGNEQFF.

The chain uses TRBV3-1 and TRBJ2-7; the D call of TRBD2 rests on TCRdb alone, since no DNA is present to check it. The CDR3 runs 15 residues. The germline V gene has CDR1 LGHDT and CDR2 YNNKEL (reference sequence). CDR3 loop: CASSRPTSGIYEQYF.

This clonotype is labeled medium-sized based on frequency. This chain links TRBV29-1 with TRBJ1-2. Germline CDR1 reads SQVTM; CDR2 reads ANQGSEA. The CDR3 totals 13 residues. The CDR3 spells CSVSTVDNYGYTF.

The V and J genes are TRBV7-8 and TRBJ2-2. The germline V gene encodes CDR1 SGHVS and CDR2 FQNEAQ. The CDR3 spans 15 residues. CDR3 protein: CASSFERANTGELFF.

This clonotype is deemed medium-sized by its frequency. This sequence joins TRBV4-1 and TRBJ2-7; TCRdb calls TRBD2, which cannot be checked without DNA. This CDR3 region has 17 residues. Germline lookup yields CDR1 MGHRA and CDR2 YSYEKL. The CDR3 reads CASSQGTGTSGSYEQYF.

The CDR3 spells CASSARTDTQYF. The gene calls are TRBV7-9 and TRBJ2-3. The CDR3 runs 12 residues. Germline V gives CDR1 SEHNR, CDR2 FQNEAQ (reference sequence).

Measured by frequency, this clonotype is medium-sized (0.01 to 0.1%). This chain links TRBV7-8 with TRBJ2-1; TCRdb calls TRBD2, which cannot be checked without DNA. CDR1 SGHVS and CDR2 FQNEAQ come from the germline V gene. CDR3 length: 15 amino acids. CDR3: CASSLVSSGSNEQFF.

The chain carries TRBV4-1 and TRBJ2-5; the D call of TRBD2 rests on TCRdb alone, since no DNA is present to check it. This CDR3 is 16 amino acids long. Germline values: CDR1 MGHRA, CDR2 YSYEKL. The CDR3 is CASSTRLADGQETQYF.

The chain couples TRBV5-4 to TRBJ2-1; TCRdb's D call of TRBD2 is untestable without DNA. The germline V gene has CDR1 SGHNT and CDR2 YYREEE (reference sequence). The CDR3 has 15 amino acids. The CDR3 protein is CASSSTSGDYNEQFF. Complete variable domain (other parts from reference TRBV5-4 and TRBJ2-1): ETGVTQSPTHLIKTRGQQVTLRCSSQSGHNTVSWYQQALGQGPQFIFQYYREEENGRGNFPPRFSGLQFPNYSSELNVNALELDDSALYLCASSSTSGDYNEQFFGPGTRLTVL.

The chain has TRBV28 and TRBJ2-3; TCRdb names TRBD2, which stays unverified in the absence of DNA. This CDR3 comprises 15 residues. Germline-derived CDR1 and CDR2 are MDHEN and SYDVKM. The CDR3 sequence is CASSFRGSRTDTQYF.

V gene TRBV13 combines with J gene TRBJ1-1; TCRdb selects TRBD1, and the lack of DNA leaves this call unchecked. The CDR3 length is 16 residues. Germline CDR1 and CDR2: PRHDT and FYEKMQ (reference sequence). The CDR3 region is CASSPPPDSPNTEAFF.

This clonotype ranks as medium-sized in terms of frequency. The chain links TRBV7-8 to TRBJ1-5. The CDR3 runs 12 residues. Germline V CDR1 and CDR2: SGHVS, FQNEAQ. CDR3 region: CASSLVSEPQHF. Full variable domain (missing parts from reference TRBV7-8 and TRBJ1-5): GAGVSQSPRYKVAKRGQDVALRCDPISGHVSLFWYQQALGQGPEFLTYFQNEAQLDKSGLPSDRFFAERPEGSVSTLKIQRTQQEDSAVYLCASSLVSEPQHFGDGTRLSIL.

This clonotype is classed as medium-sized by frequency. The chain has TRBV7-9 and TRBJ1-5. The CDR3 is 12 amino acids. CDR1 and CDR2 from the germline V gene are SEHNR and FQNEAQ (reference sequence). CDR3 in amino acids: CASSLGGQPQHF.

This clonotype ranks as medium-sized (0.01 to 0.1%) in terms of frequency. The V call is TRBV7-9, the J call TRBJ2-5; there is no DNA to check the TCRdb D call of TRBD2. This CDR3 has 15 amino acids. Germline V gene lookup returns CDR1 SEHNR and CDR2 FQNEAQ (reference sequence). CDR3 loop: CASSLSGGPQETQYF.

The V and J genes are TRBV6-5 and TRBJ1-2. The CDR3 spans 14 residues. CDR1 MNHEY and CDR2 SVGAGI come from the germline V gene. The CDR3 spells CASSTSGGGYGYTF.